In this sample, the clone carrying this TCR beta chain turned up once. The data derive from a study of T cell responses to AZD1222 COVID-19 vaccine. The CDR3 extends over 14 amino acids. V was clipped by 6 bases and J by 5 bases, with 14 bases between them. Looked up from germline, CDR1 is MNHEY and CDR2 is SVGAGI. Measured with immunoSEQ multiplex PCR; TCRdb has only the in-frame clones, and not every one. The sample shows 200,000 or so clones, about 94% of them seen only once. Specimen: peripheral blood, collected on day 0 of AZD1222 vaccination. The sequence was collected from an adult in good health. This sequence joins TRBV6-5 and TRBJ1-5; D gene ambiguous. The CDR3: CASRQGGFDQPQHF. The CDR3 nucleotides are TGTGCCAGCAGACAAGGTGGATTTGATCAGCCCCAGCATTTT.